These T cell receptor beta chains were read from a single sample in a study of patients and donors after allogeneic stem cell transplantation. Via MiXCR, TCRdb re-called the RT-PCR reads, giving one row per CDR3 protein. The sample gives hundreds of thousands of distinct CDR3 sequences, 16% of which show up once; less than 8.5% is in the top ten. The sample consisted of blood, either unsorted or a sorted T cell fraction (not recorded which). The receptors shown here come from a human donor who was either an allogeneic HSCT recipient or a stem cell or donor lymphocyte infusion donor (not recorded which). It is not recorded whose cells these are; they may come from a transplant donor. Each CDR3 is given with its conserved first and last residue. Fields, in order: V gene, D gene, CDR3 protein. D genes are given only for firm matches.

TRBV5-1	TRBD2	CASSLVRPGLASGELFF
TRBV5-4	TRBD1	CASNRDRGLNTEAFF
TRBV20-1	TRBD1	CSARRLDRAQPQHF
TRBV2	NA	CASKRDTQYF
TRBV4-2	TRBD2	CASSPRVSGGADEQFF
TRBV29-1	NA	CSVGRMNTEAFF
TRBV5-1	TRBD1	CASRDRPQETQYF
TRBV19	TRBD1	CASSARTGASEAFF
TRBV30	NA	CAWSVLPLAGTYEQYF
TRBV27	NA	CASSFSGFSYEQYF
TRBV5-1	NA	CASSLDAQETQYF
TRBV20-1	NA	CSASIRGTPEGYTF
TRBV13	NA	CASTDRASQVSYEQYF
TRBV15	NA	CATSRRQAQGGYTF
TRBV5-1	NA	CASSLSVGTDTQYF
TRBV20-1	TRBD2	CSASPSGGEFTGELFF
TRBV10-3	NA	CAISEKTYSSYEQYF
TRBV2	TRBD2	CARRTLAGADTQYF
TRBV5-6	NA	CASSRGTDEAFF
TRBV4-2	TRBD2	CASSQGTSGSTDTQYF
TRBV29-1	NA	CSVARFLTYGYTF
TRBV24-1	NA	CATTGPTGGEQFF
TRBV20-1	NA	CSAHRTDTQYF
TRBV11-3	TRBD2	CASGGRGGTDTQYF
TRBV27	TRBD1	CASSSPTEGATEAFF
TRBV4-1	NA	CASSPREGGGAYEQYF
TRBV20-1	TRBD2	CSAKAGDAGNEQFF
TRBV12-3/TRBV12-4	NA	CASSAPDTKTKETQYF
TRBV9	NA	CASGAGQPQHF
TRBV10-2	TRBD2	CASSEGGGGYNEQFF
TRBV6-1	NA	CASSDLINSGSRGYTF
TRBV3-1	TRBD2	CASSQALAGAYNEQFF
TRBV20-1	NA	CSAREVAGGGNQPQHF
TRBV28	TRBD1	CASSYEPYRDRNTEAFF
TRBV6-1	NA	CASSEEGEVSTDTQYF
TRBV4-1	NA	CASSQDGQGNEQFF
TRBV4-2	NA	CASSQDRGRGANVLTF
TRBV5-1	NA	CASSSSTSYEQYF
TRBV5-1	NA	CASSSTSSNTGELFF
TRBV20-1	NA	CSATSRVSNEQFF